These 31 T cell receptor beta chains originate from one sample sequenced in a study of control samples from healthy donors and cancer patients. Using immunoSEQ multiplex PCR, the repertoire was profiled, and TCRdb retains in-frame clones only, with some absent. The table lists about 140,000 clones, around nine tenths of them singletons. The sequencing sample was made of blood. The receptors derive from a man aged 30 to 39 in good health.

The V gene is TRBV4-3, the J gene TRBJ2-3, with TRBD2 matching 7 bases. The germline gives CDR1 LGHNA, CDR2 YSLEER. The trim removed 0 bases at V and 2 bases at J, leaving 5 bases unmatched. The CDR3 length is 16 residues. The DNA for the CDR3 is TGCGCCAGCAGCCAAGATCGACTAGCCAACACAGATACGCAGTATTTT. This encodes CASSQDRLANTDTQYF.

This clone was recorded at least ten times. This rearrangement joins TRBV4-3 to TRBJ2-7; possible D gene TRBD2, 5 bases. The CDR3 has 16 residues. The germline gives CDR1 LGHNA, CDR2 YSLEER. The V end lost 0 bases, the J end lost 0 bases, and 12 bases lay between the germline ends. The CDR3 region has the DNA TGCGCCAGCAGCCAAGAATACGGGAATCCCTCCTACGAGCAGTACTTC. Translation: CASSQEYGNPSYEQYF.

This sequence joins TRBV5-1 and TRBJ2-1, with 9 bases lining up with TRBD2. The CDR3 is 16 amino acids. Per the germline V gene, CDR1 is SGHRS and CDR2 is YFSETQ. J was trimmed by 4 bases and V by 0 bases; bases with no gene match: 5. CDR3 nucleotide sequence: TGCGCCAGCAGCTTGGCCTTGCTAGCGGGATACAATGAGCAGTTCTTC. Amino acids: CASSLALLAGYNEQFF.

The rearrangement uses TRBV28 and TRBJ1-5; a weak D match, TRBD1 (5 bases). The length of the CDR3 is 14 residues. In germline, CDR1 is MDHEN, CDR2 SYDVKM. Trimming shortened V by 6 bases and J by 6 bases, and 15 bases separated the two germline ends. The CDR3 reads CASSQMGDSQPQHF. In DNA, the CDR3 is TGTGCCAGCAGCCAAATGGGAGACAGTCAGCCCCAGCATTTT. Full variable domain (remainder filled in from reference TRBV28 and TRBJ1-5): DVKVTQSSRYLVKRTGEKVFLECVQDMDHENMFWYRQDPGLGLRLIYFSYDVKMKEKGDIPEGYSVSREKKERFSLILESASTNQTSMYLCASSQMGDSQPQHFGDGTRLSIL.

CDR3 bases: TGTGCCAGCAGCCCGGGACTAGCGTACTACGGGGAGCTGTTTTTT. This sequence encodes CASSPGLAYYGELFF. J is TRBJ2-2 and V is TRBV7-3; 10 bases fit TRBD2. CDR1 and CDR2 from the germline V gene are SGHTA and FQGTGA. V shed 5 bases, J shed 7 bases, and the junction held 7 bases outside the gene matches. This CDR3 comprises 15 residues.

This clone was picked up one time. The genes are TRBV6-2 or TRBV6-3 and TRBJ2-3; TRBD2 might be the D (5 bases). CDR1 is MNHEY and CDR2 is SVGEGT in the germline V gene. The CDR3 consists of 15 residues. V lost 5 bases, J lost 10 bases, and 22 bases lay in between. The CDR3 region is CASSKDFLVRRAQYF. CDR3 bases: TGTGCCAGCAGTAAGGACTTCCTCGTCAGGCGGGCGCAGTATTTT.

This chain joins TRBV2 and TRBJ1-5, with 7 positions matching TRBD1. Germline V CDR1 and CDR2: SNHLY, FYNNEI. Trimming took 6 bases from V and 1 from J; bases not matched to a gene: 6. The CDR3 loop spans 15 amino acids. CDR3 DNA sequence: TGTGCCAGCAGGCAGGACAGGCTGAGCAATCAGCCCCAGCATTTT. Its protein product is CASRQDRLSNQPQHF.

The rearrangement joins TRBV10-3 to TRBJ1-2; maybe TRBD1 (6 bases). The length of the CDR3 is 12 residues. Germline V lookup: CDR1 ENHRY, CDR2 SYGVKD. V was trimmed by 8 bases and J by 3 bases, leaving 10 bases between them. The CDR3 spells CAIEAGDYGYTF. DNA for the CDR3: TGTGCCATCGAAGCAGGGGACTATGGCTACACCTTC.

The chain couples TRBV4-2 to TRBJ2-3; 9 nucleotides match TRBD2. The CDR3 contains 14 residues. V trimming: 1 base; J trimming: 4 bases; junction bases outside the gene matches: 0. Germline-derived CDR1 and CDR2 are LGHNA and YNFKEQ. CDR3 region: CASSQGTSADTQYF. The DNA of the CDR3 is TGTGCCAGCAGCCAAGGGACTAGCGCAGATACGCAGTATTTT.

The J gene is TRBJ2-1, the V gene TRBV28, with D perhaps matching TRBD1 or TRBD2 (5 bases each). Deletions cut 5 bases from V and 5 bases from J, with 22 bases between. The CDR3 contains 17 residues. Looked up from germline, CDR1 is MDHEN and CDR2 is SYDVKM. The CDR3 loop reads CASSPTGTVVFDNEQFF. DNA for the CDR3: TGTGCCAGCAGTCCGACCGGGACGGTGGTATTCGACAATGAGCAGTTCTTC. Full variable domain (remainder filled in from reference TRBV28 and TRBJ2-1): DVKVTQSSRYLVKRTGEKVFLECVQDMDHENMFWYRQDPGLGLRLIYFSYDVKMKEKGDIPEGYSVSREKKERFSLILESASTNQTSMYLCASSPTGTVVFDNEQFFGPGTRLTVL.

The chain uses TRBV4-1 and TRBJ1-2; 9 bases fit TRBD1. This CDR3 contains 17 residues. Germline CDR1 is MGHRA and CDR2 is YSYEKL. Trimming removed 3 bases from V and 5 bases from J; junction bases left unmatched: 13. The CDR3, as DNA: TGCGCCAGCAGCCACGTGGCCGGGACAGGGCTAGGATATGGCTACACCTTC. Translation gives CASSHVAGTGLGYGYTF.

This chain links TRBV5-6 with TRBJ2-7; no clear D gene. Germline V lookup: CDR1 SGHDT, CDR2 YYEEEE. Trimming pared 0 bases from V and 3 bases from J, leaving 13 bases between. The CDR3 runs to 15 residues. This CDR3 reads CASSLASDWGYEQYF. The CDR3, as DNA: TGTGCCAGCAGCTTGGCGTCCGACTGGGGCTACGAGCAGTACTTC.

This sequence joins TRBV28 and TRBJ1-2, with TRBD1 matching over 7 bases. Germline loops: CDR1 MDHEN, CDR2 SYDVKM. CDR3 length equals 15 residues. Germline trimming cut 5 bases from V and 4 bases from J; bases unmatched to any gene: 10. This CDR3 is CASSLLSTGRYGYTF. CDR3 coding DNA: TGTGCCAGCAGTCTACTTTCGACAGGGCGCTATGGCTACACCTTC.

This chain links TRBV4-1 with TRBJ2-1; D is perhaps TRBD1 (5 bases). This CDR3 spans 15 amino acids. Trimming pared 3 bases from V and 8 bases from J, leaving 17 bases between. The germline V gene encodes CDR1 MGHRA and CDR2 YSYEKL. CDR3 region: CASSHSFRDYDEQFF. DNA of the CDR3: TGCGCCAGCAGCCACTCGTTCAGGGATTATGATGAGCAGTTCTTC.

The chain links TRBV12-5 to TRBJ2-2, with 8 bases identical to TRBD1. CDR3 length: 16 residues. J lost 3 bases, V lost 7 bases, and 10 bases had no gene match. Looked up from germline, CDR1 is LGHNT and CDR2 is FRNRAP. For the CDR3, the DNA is TGTGCTAGTGCCGTGATCAGGGGGCCTGACACCGGGGAGCTGTTTTTT. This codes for CASAVIRGPDTGELFF.

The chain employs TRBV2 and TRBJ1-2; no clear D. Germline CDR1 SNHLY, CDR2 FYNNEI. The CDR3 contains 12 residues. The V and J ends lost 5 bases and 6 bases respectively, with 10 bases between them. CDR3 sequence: CASSLADHGYTF. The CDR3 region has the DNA TGTGCCAGCAGTTTAGCAGACCATGGCTACACCTTC.

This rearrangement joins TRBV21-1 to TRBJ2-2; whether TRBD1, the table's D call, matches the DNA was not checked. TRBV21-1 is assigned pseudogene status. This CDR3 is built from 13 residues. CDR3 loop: CASRSRVTGELFF. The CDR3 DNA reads TGTGCCAGCAGGAGCAGGGTCACCGGGGAGCTGTTTTTT.

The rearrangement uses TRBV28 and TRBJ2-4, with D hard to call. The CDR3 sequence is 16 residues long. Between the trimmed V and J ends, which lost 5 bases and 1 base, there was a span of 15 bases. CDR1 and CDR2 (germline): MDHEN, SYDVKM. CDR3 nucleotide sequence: TGTGCCAGCAGTGCCCCCAACTCGGCGGCCAAAAACATTCAGTACTTC. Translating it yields CASSAPNSAAKNIQYF.

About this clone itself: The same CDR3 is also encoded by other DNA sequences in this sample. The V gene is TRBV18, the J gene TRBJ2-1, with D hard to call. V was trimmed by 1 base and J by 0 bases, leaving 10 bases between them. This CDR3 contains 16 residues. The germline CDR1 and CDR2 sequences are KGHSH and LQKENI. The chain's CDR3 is CASSPRRQSSYNEQFF. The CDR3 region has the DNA TGTGCCAGCTCACCACGGCGACAAAGCTCCTACAATGAGCAGTTCTTC. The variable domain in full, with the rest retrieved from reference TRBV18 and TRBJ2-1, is NAGVMQNPRHLVRRRGQEARLRCSPMKGHSHVYWYRQLPEEGLKFMVYLQKENIIDESGMPKERFSAEFPKEGPSILRIQQVVRGDSAAYFCASSPRRQSSYNEQFFGPGTRLTVL.

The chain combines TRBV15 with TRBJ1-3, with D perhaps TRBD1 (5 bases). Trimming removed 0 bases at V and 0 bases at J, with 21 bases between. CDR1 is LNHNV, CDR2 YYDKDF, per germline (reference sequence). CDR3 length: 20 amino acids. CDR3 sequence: CATSRDIGVGAKDSGNTIYF. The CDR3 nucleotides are TGTGCCACCAGCAGAGATATTGGTGTTGGGGCTAAGGACTCTGGAAACACCATATATTTT.

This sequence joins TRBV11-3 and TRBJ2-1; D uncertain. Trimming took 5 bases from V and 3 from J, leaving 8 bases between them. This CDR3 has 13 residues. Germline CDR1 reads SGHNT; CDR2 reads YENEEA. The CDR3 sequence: CASSRRNYNEQFF. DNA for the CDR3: TGTGCCAGCAGCCGACGGAACTACAATGAGCAGTTCTTC.

The CDR3 DNA is TGTGCCTGGAGGCGCGGGACCCTAAACACCGGGGAGCTGTTTTTT. Amino acid sequence: CAWRRGTLNTGELFF. The V call is TRBV30, the J call TRBJ2-2; TRBD2 might be the D (6 bases). The CDR3 runs 15 residues. The germline gives CDR1 GTSNPN, CDR2 SVGIG (reference sequence). Trimming stripped 3 bases from V and 2 bases from J, with 13 bases between.

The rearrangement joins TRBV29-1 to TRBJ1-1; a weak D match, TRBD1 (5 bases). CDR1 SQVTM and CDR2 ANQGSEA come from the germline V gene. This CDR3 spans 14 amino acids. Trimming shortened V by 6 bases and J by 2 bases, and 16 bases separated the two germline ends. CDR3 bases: TGCAGCGTCGACCCTTCTGGGGACAACACTGAAGCTTTCTTT. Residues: CSVDPSGDNTEAFF.

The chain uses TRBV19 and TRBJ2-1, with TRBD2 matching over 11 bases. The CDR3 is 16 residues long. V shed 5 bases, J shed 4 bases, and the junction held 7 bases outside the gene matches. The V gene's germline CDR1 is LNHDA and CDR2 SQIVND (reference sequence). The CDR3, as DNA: TGTGCCAGTAGTGCCCGACTAGCGGGAAGTTACAATGAGCAGTTCTTC. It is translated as CASSARLAGSYNEQFF.

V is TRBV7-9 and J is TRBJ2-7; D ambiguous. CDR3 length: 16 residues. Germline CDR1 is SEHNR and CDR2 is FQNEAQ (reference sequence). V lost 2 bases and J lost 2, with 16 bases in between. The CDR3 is CASSLLGSALPYEQYF. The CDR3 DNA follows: TGTGCCAGCAGCTTACTCGGGTCAGCACTCCCCTACGAGCAGTACTTC.

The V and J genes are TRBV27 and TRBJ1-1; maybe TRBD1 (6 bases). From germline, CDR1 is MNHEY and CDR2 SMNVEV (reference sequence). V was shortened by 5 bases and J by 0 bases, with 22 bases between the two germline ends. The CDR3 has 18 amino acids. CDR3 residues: CASSTQSGGGSMNTEAFF. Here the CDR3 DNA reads TGTGCCAGCAGTACCCAATCGGGGGGGGGCTCGATGAACACTGAAGCTTTCTTT.

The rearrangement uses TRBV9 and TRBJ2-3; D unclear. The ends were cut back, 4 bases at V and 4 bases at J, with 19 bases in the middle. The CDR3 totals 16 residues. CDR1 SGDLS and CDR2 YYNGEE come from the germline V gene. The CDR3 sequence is CASSTQAILTADTQYF. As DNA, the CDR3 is TGTGCCAGCAGCACCCAAGCCATTTTAACGGCAGATACGCAGTATTTT.

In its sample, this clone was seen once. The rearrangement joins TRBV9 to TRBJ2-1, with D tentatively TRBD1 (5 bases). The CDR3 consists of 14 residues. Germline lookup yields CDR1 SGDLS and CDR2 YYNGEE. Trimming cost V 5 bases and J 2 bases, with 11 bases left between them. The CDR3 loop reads CASSSGQTYNEQFF. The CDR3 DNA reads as TGTGCCAGCAGTTCAGGACAAACCTACAATGAGCAGTTCTTC.

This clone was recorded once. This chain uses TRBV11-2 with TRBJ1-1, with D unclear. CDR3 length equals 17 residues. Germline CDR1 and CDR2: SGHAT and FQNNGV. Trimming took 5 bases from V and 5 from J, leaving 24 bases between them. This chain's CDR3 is CASSPGWVTQSWTEAFF. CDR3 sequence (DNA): TGTGCCAGCAGCCCCGGCTGGGTAACCCAAAGTTGGACTGAAGCTTTCTTT.

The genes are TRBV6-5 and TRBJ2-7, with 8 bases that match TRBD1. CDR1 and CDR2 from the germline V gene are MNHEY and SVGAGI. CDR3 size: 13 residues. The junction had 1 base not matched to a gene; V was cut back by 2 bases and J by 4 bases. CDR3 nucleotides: TGTGCCAGCAGTTACCGGGACAGGTACGAGCAGTACTTC. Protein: CASSYRDRYEQYF.

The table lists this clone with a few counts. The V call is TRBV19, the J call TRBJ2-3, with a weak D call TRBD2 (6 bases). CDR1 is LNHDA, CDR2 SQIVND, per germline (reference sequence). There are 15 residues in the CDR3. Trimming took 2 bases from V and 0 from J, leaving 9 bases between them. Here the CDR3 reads CASSIPGVSTDTQYF. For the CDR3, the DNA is TGTGCCAGTAGTATACCGGGGGTTAGCACAGATACGCAGTATTTT.